This T cell receptor beta chain was recorded in a study of cytomegalovirus exposure and HLA in healthy donors. The germline V gene encodes CDR1 LGHNA and CDR2 YNFKEQ. The ends were cut back, 5 bases at V and 3 bases at J, with 16 bases in the middle. The CDR3 extends over 15 amino acids. Amplification used 60 Vbeta primers and 13 Jbeta primers. Assay: immunoSEQ multiplex PCR; the TCRdb copy retains only in-frame clones and omits some. The data hold around 200,000 clones, with 75% to 85% observed a single time. Of note for this clone: Other nucleotide sequences in the sample specify the same CDR3.

The sample taken for sequencing was PBMCs. This TCR derives from a woman aged 60-75 years in good health and CMV-seropositive. The rearrangement links TRBV4-2 to TRBJ2-5, with a possible D match to TRBD2 (5 bases). The CDR3 protein is CASSFQRRTEETQYF. The CDR3 nucleotides read TGTGCCAGCAGCTTCCAGAGGAGGACTGAAGAGACCCAGTACTTC.